The 8 T cell receptor beta chains below all came from one sample that was sequenced in a study of control samples from healthy donors and cancer patients. TCRdb keeps only in-frame clones here, not all; method: immunoSEQ multiplex PCR. The table includes about 98,000 clones, roughly 78% detected once. Input material: blood. The receptor set was obtained from a man between 60 and 75 years old in good health.

The gene calls are TRBV5-5 and TRBJ1-3; D not certain. This CDR3 contains 16 residues. V lost 0 bases and J 1 base, leaving 11 bases between the germline ends. Germline-derived CDR1 and CDR2 are SGHKS and YYEKEE (reference sequence). CDR3 region: CASSLATGFSGNTIYF. CDR3 sequence (DNA): TGTGCCAGCAGCTTGGCCACCGGTTTTTCTGGAAACACCATATATTTT.

The chain employs TRBV9 and TRBJ1-2, with D perhaps matching TRBD1 (6 bases). V was trimmed by 3 bases and J by 0 bases, leaving 12 bases between them. The CDR3 contains 15 residues. The germline gives CDR1 SGDLS, CDR2 YYNGEE. The CDR3 coding sequence is TGTGCCAGCAGCGGCGGGACATTCACTAACTATGGCTACACCTTC. Protein product: CASSGGTFTNYGYTF.

This clone has only one observation. The V call is TRBV11-2, the J call TRBJ2-4; D is unclear. The CDR3 loop spans 12 amino acids. The germline V gene has CDR1 SGHAT and CDR2 FQNNGV. V dropped 5 bases and J dropped 14 bases, with 16 bases sitting between them. The CDR3 DNA follows: TGTGCCAGCAGCCGGCGTGGCAGTCCGGAGTACTTC. Translating it yields CASSRRGSPEYF.

The rearrangement uses TRBV5-1 and TRBJ1-1; no clear D. Germline-derived CDR1 and CDR2 are SGHRS and YFSETQ. Trimming removed 1 base at V and 1 base at J, with 8 bases between. The CDR3 has 14 amino acids. The CDR3 region has the DNA TGCGCCAGCAGCTTGAACCCAGAGAACACTGAAGCTTTCTTT. Its translation: CASSLNPENTEAFF.

The rearrangement uses TRBV4-2 and TRBJ1-5; D remains unclear. The CDR3 consists of 14 residues. V was shortened by 0 bases and J by 6 bases, with 9 bases between the two germline ends. CDR1 is LGHNA, CDR2 YNFKEQ, per germline. The CDR3 protein is CASSQEGSSQPQHF. CDR3 bases: TGTGCCAGCAGCCAAGAGGGGTCTTCTCAGCCCCAGCATTTT.

This clone was found a few times. The rearrangement joins TRBV3-1 (or the pseudogene TRBV3-2) to TRBJ1-1; TRBD1 matches 10 bases. The CDR3 spans 14 residues. Germline values: CDR1 LGHDT, CDR2 YNNKEL (reference sequence). J was trimmed by 5 bases and V by 10 bases; bases with no gene match: 10. The CDR3 reads CATRTGGEKTEAFF. The CDR3 region has the DNA TGTGCCACCCGGACAGGGGGAGAAAAGACTGAAGCTTTCTTT.

The chain couples TRBV5-1 to TRBJ2-5; D is unclear. V was pared by 0 bases and J by 4 bases, with 10 bases between. CDR3 size: 14 residues. Germline V CDR1 and CDR2: SGHRS, YFSETQ. The CDR3: CASSLGADIETQYF. DNA of the CDR3: TGCGCCAGCAGCTTGGGTGCCGATATAGAGACCCAGTACTTC.

The chain has TRBV7-8 and TRBJ1-1; the D gene is possibly TRBD1 (6 bases). The CDR3 contains 15 residues. From germline, CDR1 is SGHVS and CDR2 FQNEAQ. With 4 bases removed from V and 0 bases from J, the gap between germline ends came to 12 bases. CDR3 coding DNA: TGTGCCAGCAGCTCAGGGCAGGGGCTGAACACTGAAGCTTTCTTT. Residues: CASSSGQGLNTEAFF.